This T cell receptor (beta chain) was recorded in a study of cytomegalovirus exposure and HLA in healthy donors. As for this clone: Its specificity is not known.

Each donor was nominally healthy when sampled (though unrecorded immune exposures were likely). Study findings and constraints: The study dropped some indistinguishable V segments, TRBV6-2 and TRBV6-3 among them. In vitro data verified a few CMV-associated chains as specific for CMV antigens. In a later analysis, TCR association rates varied by HLA locus: DRB1 most, HLA-C fewest.

PCR primers comprised 60 Vbeta and 13 Jbeta primers. Assay: immunoSEQ multiplex PCR; the TCRdb copy retains only in-frame clones and omits some. Of roughly 120,000 clones listed, approximately 80% are singletons. Per germline, CDR1 SGHNT and CDR2 YENEEA. V was pared by 5 bases and J by 8 bases, with 12 bases between. CDR3 length: 13 amino acids. The origin of this receptor is a man aged 30 to 45 in good health and CMV-seronegative. The rearrangement uses TRBV11-3 and TRBJ1-4; D remains unclear. Specimen: PBMCs. The CDR3 bases are TGTGCCAGCAGCCAGACTTCCTGGGAAAAACTGTTTTTT. It is translated as CASSQTSWEKLFF. The full variable domain, in which reference TRBV11-3 and TRBJ1-4 provide the parts outside the CDR3, is EAGVVQSPRYKIIEKKQPVAFWCNPISGHNTLYWYLQNLGQGPELLIRYENEEAVDDSQLPKDRFSAERLKGVDSTLKIQPAELGDSAVYLCASSQTSWEKLFFGSGTQLSVL.